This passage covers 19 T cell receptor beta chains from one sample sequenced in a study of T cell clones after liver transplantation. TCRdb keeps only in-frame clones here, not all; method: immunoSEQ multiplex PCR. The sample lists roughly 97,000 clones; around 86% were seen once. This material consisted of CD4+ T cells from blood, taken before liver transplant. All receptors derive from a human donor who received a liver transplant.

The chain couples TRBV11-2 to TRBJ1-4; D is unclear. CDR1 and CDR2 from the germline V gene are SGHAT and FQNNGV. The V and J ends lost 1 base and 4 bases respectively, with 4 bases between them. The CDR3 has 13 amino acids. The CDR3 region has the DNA TGTGCCAGCAGCTTAGTACGTAATGAAAAACTGTTTTTT. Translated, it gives CASSLVRNEKLFF.

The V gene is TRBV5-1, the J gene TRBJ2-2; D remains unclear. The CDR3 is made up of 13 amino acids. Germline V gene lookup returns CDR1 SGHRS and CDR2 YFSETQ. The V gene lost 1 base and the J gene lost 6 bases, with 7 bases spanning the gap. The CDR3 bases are TGCGCCAGCAGCTTGCGGGTAGCCGGGGAGCTGTTTTTT. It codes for CASSLRVAGELFF.

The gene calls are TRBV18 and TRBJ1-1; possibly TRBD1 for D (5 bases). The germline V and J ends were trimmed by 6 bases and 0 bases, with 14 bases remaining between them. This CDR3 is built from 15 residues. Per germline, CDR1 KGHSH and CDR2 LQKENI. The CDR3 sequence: CASSPSLGVNTEAFF. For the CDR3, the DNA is TGTGCCAGCTCCCCCAGCCTAGGGGTGAACACTGAAGCTTTCTTT.

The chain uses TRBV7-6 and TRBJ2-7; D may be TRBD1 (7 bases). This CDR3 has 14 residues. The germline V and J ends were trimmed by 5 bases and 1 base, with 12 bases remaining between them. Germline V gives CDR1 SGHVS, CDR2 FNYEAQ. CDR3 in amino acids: CASSPAGQSYEQYF. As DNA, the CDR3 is TGTGCCAGCAGCCCCGCGGGACAGTCCTACGAGCAGTACTTC.

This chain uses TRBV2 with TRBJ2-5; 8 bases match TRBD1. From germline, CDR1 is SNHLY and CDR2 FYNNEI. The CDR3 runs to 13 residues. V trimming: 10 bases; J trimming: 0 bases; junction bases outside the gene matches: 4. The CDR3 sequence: CATRDRNQETQYF. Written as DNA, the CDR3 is TGTGCCACAAGGGACAGGAACCAAGAGACCCAGTACTTC.

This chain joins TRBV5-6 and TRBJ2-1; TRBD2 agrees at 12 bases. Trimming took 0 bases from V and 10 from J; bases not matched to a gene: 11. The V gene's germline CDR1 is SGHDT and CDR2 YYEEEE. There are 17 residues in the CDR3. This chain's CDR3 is CASSLAPSGGANHEQFF. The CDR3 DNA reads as TGTGCCAGCAGCTTGGCCCCTAGCGGGGGGGCAAATCACGAGCAGTTCTTC.

The chain's CDR3 is CASSLKVGGNTEAFF. The CDR3, as DNA: TGTGCCAGCAGCTTGAAGGTCGGGGGTAACACTGAAGCTTTCTTT. The chain carries TRBV11-2 and TRBJ1-1; D may be TRBD1 (5 bases). Trimming pared 3 bases from V and 2 bases from J, leaving 13 bases between. The CDR3 spans 15 residues. Germline lookup yields CDR1 SGHAT and CDR2 FQNNGV.

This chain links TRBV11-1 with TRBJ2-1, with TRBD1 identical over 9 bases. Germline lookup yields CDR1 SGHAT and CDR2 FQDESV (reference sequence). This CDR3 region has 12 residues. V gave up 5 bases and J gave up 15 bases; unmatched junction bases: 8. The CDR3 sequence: CASSLRTGDVFF. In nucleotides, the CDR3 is TGTGCCAGCAGCCTCCGGACAGGGGATGTGTTCTTC.

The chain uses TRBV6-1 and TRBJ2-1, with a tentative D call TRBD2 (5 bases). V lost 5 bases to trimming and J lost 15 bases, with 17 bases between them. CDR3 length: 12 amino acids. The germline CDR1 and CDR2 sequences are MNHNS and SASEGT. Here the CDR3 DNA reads TGTGCCAGCAGTTTCGCCGGGCGAAGCGGGTTCTTC. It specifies CASSFAGRSGFF.

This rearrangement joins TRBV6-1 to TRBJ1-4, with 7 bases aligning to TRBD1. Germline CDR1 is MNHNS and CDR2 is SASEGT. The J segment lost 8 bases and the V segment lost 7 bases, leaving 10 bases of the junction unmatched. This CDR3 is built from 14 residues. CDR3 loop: CASTLDRVGEKLFF. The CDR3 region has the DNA TGTGCCAGCACCCTCGACAGGGTAGGGGAAAAACTGTTTTTT.

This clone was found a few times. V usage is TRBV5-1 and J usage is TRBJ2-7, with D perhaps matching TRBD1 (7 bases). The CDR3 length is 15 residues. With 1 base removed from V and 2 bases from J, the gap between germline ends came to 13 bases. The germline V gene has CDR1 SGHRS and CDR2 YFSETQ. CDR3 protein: CASSLLGRGAYEQYF. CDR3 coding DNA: TGCGCCAGCAGCTTGTTGGGCAGGGGGGCCTACGAGCAGTACTTC.

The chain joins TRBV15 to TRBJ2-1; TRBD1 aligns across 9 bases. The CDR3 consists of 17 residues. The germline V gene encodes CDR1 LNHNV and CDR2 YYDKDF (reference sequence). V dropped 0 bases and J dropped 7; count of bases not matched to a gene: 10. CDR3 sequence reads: CATSRDTRTGGFNEQFF. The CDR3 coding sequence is TGTGCCACCAGCAGAGATACGAGAACAGGGGGCTTTAATGAGCAGTTCTTC.

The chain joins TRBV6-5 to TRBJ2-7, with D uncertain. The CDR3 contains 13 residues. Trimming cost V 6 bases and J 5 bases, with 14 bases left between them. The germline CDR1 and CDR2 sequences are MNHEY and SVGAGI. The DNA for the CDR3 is TGTGCCAGCAGCCGTTCCCATTGGGACGAGCAGTACTTC. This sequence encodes CASSRSHWDEQYF.

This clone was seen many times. CDR3 sequence (DNA): TGTGCCAGCAGTGAGGTGGAAGGTGAAAAACTGTTTTTT. Residues: CASSEVEGEKLFF. The chain is built from TRBV25-1 and TRBJ1-4; D remains unclear. V lost 3 bases, J lost 7 bases, and 9 bases lay in between. Looked up from germline, CDR1 is MGHDK and CDR2 is SYGVNS. The CDR3 length is 13 residues. Looking up the rest from reference TRBV25-1 and TRBJ1-4 gives the full variable domain: EADIYQTPRYLVIGTGKKITLECSQTMGHDKMYWYQQDPGMELHLIHYSYGVNSTEKGDLSSESTVSRIRTEHFPLTLESARPSHTSQYLCASSEVEGEKLFFGSGTQLSVL.

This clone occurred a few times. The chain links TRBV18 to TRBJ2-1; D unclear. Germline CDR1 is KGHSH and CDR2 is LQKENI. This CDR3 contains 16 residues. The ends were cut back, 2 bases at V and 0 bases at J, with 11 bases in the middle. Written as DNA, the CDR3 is TGTGCCAGCTCACCAAGAGATAGTTACTCCTACAATGAGCAGTTCTTC. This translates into CASSPRDSYSYNEQFF.

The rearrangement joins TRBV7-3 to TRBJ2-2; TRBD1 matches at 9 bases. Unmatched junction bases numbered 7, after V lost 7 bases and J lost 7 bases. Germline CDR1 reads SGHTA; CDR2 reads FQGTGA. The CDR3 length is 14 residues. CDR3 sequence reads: CASTRQGDSGELFF. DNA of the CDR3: TGTGCCAGCACTCGACAGGGGGATAGCGGGGAGCTGTTTTTT.

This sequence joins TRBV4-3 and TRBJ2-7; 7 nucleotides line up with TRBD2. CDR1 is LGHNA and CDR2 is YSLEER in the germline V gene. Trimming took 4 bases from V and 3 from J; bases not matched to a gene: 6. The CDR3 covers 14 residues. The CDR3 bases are TGCGCCAGCAGCCGGGGGGGTACGGACTACGAGCAGTACTTC. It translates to CASSRGGTDYEQYF.

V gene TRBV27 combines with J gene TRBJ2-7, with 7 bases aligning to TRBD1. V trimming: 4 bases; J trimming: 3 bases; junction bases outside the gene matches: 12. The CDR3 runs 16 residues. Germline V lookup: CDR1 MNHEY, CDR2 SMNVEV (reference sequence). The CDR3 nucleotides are TGTGCCAGCAGTTCCCGACTCCGGGGACAGAGCTACGAGCAGTACTTC. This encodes CASSSRLRGQSYEQYF.

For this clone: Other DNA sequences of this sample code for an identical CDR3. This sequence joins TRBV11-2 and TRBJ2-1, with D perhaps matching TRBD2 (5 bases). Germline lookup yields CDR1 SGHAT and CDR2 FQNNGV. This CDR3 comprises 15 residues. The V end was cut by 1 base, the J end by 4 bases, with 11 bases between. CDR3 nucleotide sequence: TGTGCCAGCAGCTTAGTGGCGGGTGGGTACAATGAGCAGTTCTTC. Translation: CASSLVAGGYNEQFF.